Given below is one TCR beta chain in context. Antigen unknown. The PCR ran on 60 Vbeta and 13 Jbeta primers. Sequencing was performed with immunoSEQ multiplex PCR; in TCRdb, only in-frame clones are kept and a portion is missing. The data contain 95,000 to 150,000 clones, around 80% of them singletons. This specimen belongs to a study of cytomegalovirus exposure and HLA in healthy donors. Broader study findings: Altogether, 164 TCR beta chains were recorded as cytomegalovirus-associated. Exclusion applied to some V segments, including TRBV6-2 and TRBV6-3, as they were indistinguishable. Upon later analysis, TCR association rates were observed to vary by HLA locus, being highest for DRB1 and lowest for HLA-C. Some public TCRs appeared in many individuals, while most sequences were rare.

The CDR3 has 14 residues. The germline gives CDR1 SGHNT, CDR2 YYREEE (reference sequence). V dropped 3 bases and J dropped 4; count of bases not matched to a gene: 6. The receptor was isolated from a woman aged 55-70 years in good health and CMV-seropositive. The sample consisted of PBMCs. The J gene is TRBJ1-1, the V gene TRBV5-4; 7 nucleotides align to TRBD1. The CDR3, as DNA: TGTGCCAGCAGCTCCGCGACAGGGCTCACTGAAGCTTTCTTT. Translating it yields CASSSATGLTEAFF.